Described below is a single T cell receptor beta chain sequence and its context. Its antigen is not known. Unmatched junction bases numbered 4, after V lost 0 bases and J lost 5 bases. This CDR3 has 16 residues. The germline CDR1 and CDR2 sequences are SGHKS and YYEKEE (reference sequence). The PCR used 60 Vbeta and 13 Jbeta primers. Clones were sequenced by immunoSEQ multiplex PCR, and TCRdb holds only the in-frame ones, with some missing. The sample contains approximately 140,000 clones, roughly 76% of which appear only once. The sample belongs to a study of cytomegalovirus exposure and HLA in healthy donors. Study-level information: Early released data comprised tens of millions of unique TCRs from HLA-typed donors. Notes on the study in general: About 87% or about 30% of the time was how often most TCR beta V segments were productive, according to an earlier analysis. TCR beta sequences reportedly predicted most subjects' HLA-A and HLA-B alleles accurately. Later analysis showed TCR association rates varying by HLA locus, highest for DRB1 and lowest for HLA-C.

The rearrangement links TRBV5-5 to TRBJ2-1, with 11 bases aligning to TRBD2. The source material was PBMCs. The clonotype comes from a man in his late teens or twenties in good health and CMV-seronegative. CDR3 region: CASSLVIAGGHNEQFF. CDR3 nucleotide sequence: TGTGCCAGCAGCTTGGTTATAGCGGGGGGGCACAATGAGCAGTTCTTC.